This T cell receptor (beta chain) was observed in a study of cytomegalovirus exposure and HLA in healthy donors. The CDR3 runs to 14 residues. Trimming removed 5 bases from V and 2 bases from J; junction bases left unmatched: 4. Germline CDR1 and CDR2: MRHNA and SNTAGT. The PCR had 60 Vbeta and 13 Jbeta primers. Using immunoSEQ multiplex PCR, the repertoire was profiled, and TCRdb retains in-frame clones only, with some absent. The top ten clones hold about 1.2% of a sample with about 200,000 clones, 75% to 90% of them seen once. This sequence originates from a man in his thirties or forties in good health and CMV-seronegative. The sequenced material came from PBMCs. The chain couples TRBV6-4 to TRBJ2-3; 7 nucleotides align to TRBD1. CDR3 region: CASSSTGHTDTQYF. As DNA, the CDR3 is TGTGCCAGCAGTTCGACAGGGCACACAGATACGCAGTATTTT.